This passage covers 26 T cell receptor beta chains from one sample sequenced in a study of T cells in Graves' hyperthyroidism and ophthalmopathy. The investigators amplified TCR beta CDR3 regions from RNA transcripts. With the HTBI primer set, the TCR CDR3 went through a first round of RT-PCR. In TCRdb, the multiplex PCR reads were re-called with MiXCR into one record per CDR3 protein. The sample includes approximately 590,000 distinct CDR3 sequences, around 46% of them seen just once. The specimen was peripheral blood or thyroid tissue (not recorded which). The receptors originated from a woman under 30 with Graves' hyperthyroidism.

The chain combines TRBV7-9 with TRBJ2-7; 11 nucleotides align to TRBD1. The CDR3 has 14 amino acids. In germline, CDR1 is SEHNR, CDR2 FQNEAQ (reference sequence). With 6 bases clipped from V and 3 bases from J, the junction kept 4 bases outside the gene matches. DNA for the CDR3: TGTGCCAGCAGACGGACAGGGGGCAACTACGAGCAGTACTTC. It yields the protein CASRRTGGNYEQYF. The full variable domain, completed using reference TRBV7-9 and TRBJ2-7, is DTGVSQNPRHKITKRGQNVTFRCDPISEHNRLYWYRQTLGQGPEFLTYFQNEAQLEKSRLLSDRFSAERPKGSFSTLEIQRTEQGDSAMYLCASRRTGGNYEQYFGPGTRLTVT.

The sample holds many counts of this clonotype. This chain uses TRBV7-2 with TRBJ1-4; D not resolved. Germline lookup yields CDR1 SGHTA and CDR2 FQGNSA. Trimming left V 6 bases short and J 8 bases short, with 10 bases between. The CDR3 runs to 12 residues. CDR3 bases: TGTGCCAGCAGTATCGTCGGCGAAAAACTGTTTTTT. This gives the protein CASSIVGEKLFF.

The chain carries TRBV29-1 and TRBJ1-2, with no clear D. Germline CDR1 and CDR2: SQVTM and ANQGSEA. This CDR3 comprises 16 residues. The DNA of the CDR3 is TGCAGTGCTAGAGATATTTCAGGAAAACTAGCTTATGGCTACACCTTC. This codes for CSARDISGKLAYGYTF.

This clonotype was recorded many times. CDR3: CASSPIRGNTIYF. CDR3 DNA sequence: TGTGCCAGCAGCCCCATTCGGGGAAACACCATATATTTT. The chain links TRBV9 to TRBJ1-3; unclear D gene. There are 13 residues in the CDR3. Germline V CDR1 and CDR2: SGDLS, YYNGEE. With 4 bases removed from V and 4 bases from J, the gap between germline ends came to 9 bases. Based on the CDR3 plus reference TRBV9 and TRBJ1-3, the full variable domain is DSGVTQTPKHLITATGQRVTLRCSPRSGDLSVYWYQQSLDQGLQFLIQYYNGEERAKGNILERFSAQQFPDLHSELNLSSLELGDSALYFCASSPIRGNTIYFGEGSWLTVV.

The rearrangement links TRBV6-5 to TRBJ2-2; 7 nucleotides match TRBD2. Trimming at V came to 4 bases and at J to 7 bases, leaving 6 bases not matched to a gene. This CDR3 spans 14 amino acids. Germline CDR1 is MNHEY and CDR2 is SVGAGI. The CDR3 is CASSWGGWDGELFF. The CDR3 DNA follows: TGTGCCAGCAGTTGGGGAGGGTGGGACGGGGAGCTGTTTTTT.

This clonotype has only a few counts. The V call is TRBV7-9, the J call TRBJ1-1; TRBD1 might be the D (5 bases). Trimming removed 5 bases at V and 6 bases at J, with 16 bases between. There are 14 residues in the CDR3. Looked up from germline, CDR1 is SEHNR and CDR2 is FQNEAQ (reference sequence). CDR3 sequence (DNA): TGTGCCAGCAGCCAGGGACGGTTAGGGGCTGAAGCTTTCTTT. This gives the protein CASSQGRLGAEAFF.

In the case of this clonotype: The CDR3 does not end in the conserved phenylalanine or tryptophan, so this is likely a read error. No DNA is shown, since the ends of the CDR3 on it are uncertain; the CDR3 is the one TCRdb lists. The chain carries TRBV12-3 or TRBV12-4 and TRBJ2-7; the table's D call TRBD2 went unverified against the DNA. The CDR3 spans 9 amino acids, including both terminal residues. The CDR3 sequence is CASSFGGET.

CDR3 sequence (DNA): TGTGCCAGCAGGATTAGAGAGGCGGGAGAAGAGACCCAGTACTTC. Protein sequence: CASRIREAGEETQYF. This chain connects TRBV2 to TRBJ2-5; 7 bases match TRBD2. This CDR3 is built from 15 residues. CDR1 and CDR2 (germline): SNHLY, FYNNEI. Trimming removed 6 bases from V and 3 bases from J; junction bases left unmatched: 10.

Only a few counts were recorded for this clonotype. V and J are TRBV2 and TRBJ2-2, with 7 bases matching TRBD2. The CDR3 is made up of 14 amino acids. Germline trimming cut 6 bases from V and 4 bases from J; bases unmatched to any gene: 5. Germline loops: CDR1 SNHLY, CDR2 FYNNEI. The DNA for the CDR3 is TGTGCCAGCAGGTCAGGGAGGGGCACCGGGGAGCTGTTTTTT. Translation gives CASRSGRGTGELFF.

The CDR3 here is CASRQGENEKLFF. CDR3 nucleotide sequence: TGTGCCAGCCGCCAGGGGGAAAATGAAAAACTGTTTTTT. The chain links TRBV2 to TRBJ1-4; 7 bases map to TRBD1. The CDR3 is made up of 13 amino acids. The V segment lost 8 bases and the J segment 5 bases; nucleotides outside the gene matches: 5. The V gene's germline CDR1 is SNHLY and CDR2 FYNNEI.

In this sample, this clonotype turned up many times. This chain joins TRBV20-1 and TRBJ1-4; D is unresolved. Germline V gene lookup returns CDR1 DFQATT and CDR2 SNEGSKA (reference sequence). V was cut by 3 bases and J by 0 bases, with 5 bases left in between. The CDR3 spans 13 residues. As DNA, the CDR3 is TGCAGTGCTAGGAGGGCAACTAATGAAAAACTGTTTTTT. Its translation: CSARRATNEKLFF.

This rearrangement joins TRBV9 to TRBJ1-1; 8 nucleotides match TRBD1. Unmatched junction bases numbered 5, after V lost 3 bases and J lost 1 base. This CDR3 comprises 15 residues. Germline lookup yields CDR1 SGDLS and CDR2 YYNGEE. As DNA, the CDR3 is TGTGCCAGCAGCGAAAGACAGGGGCCGAACACTGAAGCTTTCTTT. Translating it yields CASSERQGPNTEAFF. Complete variable domain (other parts from reference TRBV9 and TRBJ1-1): DSGVTQTPKHLITATGQRVTLRCSPRSGDLSVYWYQQSLDQGLQFLIQYYNGEERAKGNILERFSAQQFPDLHSELNLSSLELGDSALYFCASSERQGPNTEAFFGQGTRLTVV.

This clonotype has only one observation. A much larger clone sits a single nucleotide away, making a read error possible. The V gene is TRBV24-1, the J gene TRBJ2-5; 8 bases map to TRBD1. V dropped 3 bases and J dropped 2; count of bases not matched to a gene: 7. The germline gives CDR1 KGHDR, CDR2 SFDVKD. The CDR3 sequence is 16 residues long. CDR3 sequence: CATSDRTGITQETQYF. CDR3 bases: TGTGCCACCAGTGATCGGACAGGGATCACACAAGAGACCCAGTACTTC.

This chain connects TRBV2 to TRBJ2-6, with no clear D. The V end was cut by 6 bases, the J end by 4 bases, with 7 bases between. CDR1 is SNHLY and CDR2 is FYNNEI in the germline V gene. This CDR3 comprises 13 residues. CDR3 nucleotides: TGTGCCAGCAGGGCGACAGGGGCCAACGTCCTGACTTTC. This codes for CASRATGANVLTF. Using reference TRBV2 and TRBJ2-6 for the parts outside the CDR3, the full variable domain is EPEVTQTPSHQVTQMGQEVILRCVPISNHLYFYWYRQILGQKVEFLVSFYNNEISEKSEIFDDQFSVERPDGSNFTLKIRSTKLEDSAMYFCASRATGANVLTFGAGSRLTVL.

The chain carries TRBV20-1 and TRBJ2-7; no definite D call. V was pared by 4 bases and J by 9 bases, with 10 bases between. From germline, CDR1 is DFQATT and CDR2 SNEGSKA (reference sequence). The CDR3 is 10 residues long. CDR3 region: CSAMEVGQYF. CDR3 sequence (DNA): TGCAGTGCTATGGAAGTCGGGCAGTACTTC.

This chain connects TRBV7-9 to TRBJ1-1, with a weak D call TRBD1 (5 bases). V dropped 9 bases and J dropped 5 bases, with 22 bases sitting between them. This CDR3 comprises 15 residues. CDR1 SEHNR and CDR2 FQNEAQ come from the germline V gene (reference sequence). CDR3 sequence: CARELPDSLRTEAFF. The CDR3 nucleotides read TGTGCCAGAGAGCTACCCGACAGTCTGCGTACTGAAGCTTTCTTT.

The rearrangement links TRBV20-1 to TRBJ1-5, with D unresolved. Germline-derived CDR1 and CDR2 are DFQATT and SNEGSKA (reference sequence). V lost 4 bases and J lost 3, with 13 bases in between. The CDR3 is 14 residues long. This CDR3 reads CSAIPGDFNQPQHF. The CDR3, as DNA: TGCAGTGCTATCCCAGGTGACTTCAATCAGCCCCAGCATTTT.

This chain links TRBV7-3 with TRBJ1-1; D is perhaps TRBD1 (6 bases). The V end lost 4 bases, the J end lost 1 base, and 16 bases lay between the germline ends. The CDR3 loop spans 16 amino acids. Germline CDR1 is SGHTA and CDR2 is FQGTGA. The CDR3 coding sequence is TGTGCCAGCAGCTCGTCTACCGGGACACCGAACACTGAAGCTTTCTTT. Protein: CASSSSTGTPNTEAFF. Full variable domain (rest looked up from reference TRBV7-3 and TRBJ1-1): GAGVSQTPSNKVTEKGKYVELRCDPISGHTALYWYRQSLGQGPEFLIYFQGTGAADDSGLPNDRFFAVRPEGSVSTLKIQRTERGDSAVYLCASSSSTGTPNTEAFFGQGTRLTVV.

This clonotype was seen more than once but under ten times. This chain links TRBV7-8 with TRBJ2-7, with D perhaps assigned TRBD1 or TRBD2 (7 bases each). The CDR3 length is 14 residues. Germline V CDR1 and CDR2: SGHVS, FQNEAQ. V lost 8 bases to trimming and J lost 5 bases, with 19 bases between them. The DNA of the CDR3 is TGTGCCAGCGTTGATGGGGCAGGGGGGGACGAGCAGTACTTC. It codes for CASVDGAGGDEQYF.

The chain is built from TRBV7-6 and TRBJ2-7; 11 nucleotides agree with TRBD1. There are 15 residues in the CDR3. J gave up 3 bases and V 5 bases, and 6 bases lay outside the gene matches. Germline lookup yields CDR1 SGHVS and CDR2 FNYEAQ. The CDR3 sequence is CASSQGGTGGYEQYF. The CDR3, as DNA: TGTGCCAGCAGCCAAGGGGGGACAGGGGGCTACGAGCAGTACTTC.

The V and J genes are TRBV20-1 and TRBJ1-1; unclear D gene. Germline V lookup: CDR1 DFQATT, CDR2 SNEGSKA (reference sequence). The CDR3 consists of 11 residues. The V and J ends lost 5 bases and 5 bases respectively, with 9 bases between them. The CDR3 DNA reads as TGCAGTGCTCTAAGAGGTACTGAAGCTTTCTTT. Its translation is CSALRGTEAFF.

Notes on this clonotype: The CDR3 does not close with the conserved phenylalanine or tryptophan, likely indicating a read error. Because the CDR3's place on the DNA is in doubt, the DNA is left out and the CDR3 is given as listed by TCRdb. This chain connects TRBV29-1 to TRBJ1-1; no check of the table's D call, TRBD1, against the DNA was made. The CDR3 length is 14 residues, termini included. Per the germline V gene, CDR1 is SQVTM and CDR2 is ANQGSEA. CDR3 in amino acids: CSVDGRPGGTEAFL.

A few counts support this clonotype. CDR3 in amino acids: CASSFKFPNYGYTF. In DNA form, the CDR3 reads TGTGCCAGCAGTTTTAAGTTCCCTAACTATGGCTACACCTTC. The chain is built from TRBV25-1 and TRBJ1-2; D is ambiguous. The CDR3 length is 14 residues. Deletions cut 5 bases from V and 0 bases from J, with 10 bases between. Germline CDR1 is MGHDK and CDR2 is SYGVNS.

The chain recombines TRBV24-1 with TRBJ1-2; weak D call: TRBD1 (6 bases). The CDR3 sequence is 14 residues long. V lost 6 bases to trimming and J lost 4 bases, with 14 bases between them. Per the germline V gene, CDR1 is KGHDR and CDR2 is SFDVKD. In DNA form, the CDR3 reads TGTGCCACCAGTAGCCAGGGGCGTTCCTATGGCTACACCTTC. It yields the protein CATSSQGRSYGYTF.

The V call is TRBV10-3, the J call TRBJ1-4; D unresolved. The V end lost 10 bases, the J end lost 5 bases, and 11 bases lay between the germline ends. The CDR3 has 12 residues. Germline V CDR1 and CDR2: ENHRY, SYGVKD. The CDR3 sequence is CASSRLNEKLFF. CDR3 coding DNA: TGTGCCAGCTCCAGATTAAATGAAAAACTGTTTTTT.

This rearrangement joins TRBV25-1 to TRBJ1-5, with D tentatively TRBD1 (5 bases). The CDR3 contains 12 residues. CDR1 is MGHDK, CDR2 SYGVNS, per germline. For the CDR3, the DNA is TGTGCTAGAATAGGGCAGGGCCTGCCCCAGCATTTT. It translates to CARIGQGLPQHF.